This section outlines one T cell receptor beta chain sequence together with its context. Its antigen is still unknown. The entry originates in a study of cytomegalovirus exposure and HLA in healthy donors. Study-wide points: The study designated over 150 TCR beta chains cytomegalovirus-associated. CMV serostatus alone was available as immune exposure information. Reported performance of the classifier showed diagnosis of cytomegalovirus status with high specificity and sensitivity.

CDR1 and CDR2 (germline): SGHNT, YYREEE (reference sequence). The CDR3 is made up of 15 amino acids. Trimming cost V 2 bases and J 2 bases, with 11 bases left between them. The PCR contained 60 Vbeta and 13 Jbeta primers. Profiled with immunoSEQ multiplex PCR; TCRdb holds only in-frame clones, not every one. The sample has some 190,000 clones, about 80% seen once; the top ten hold 1.5% to 1.9%. Sequenced material: PBMCs. The J gene is TRBJ1-5, the V gene TRBV5-4, with unresolved D. The TCR sequence derives from a man aged 40-50 years in good health and CMV-seronegative. The CDR3 DNA sequence: TGTGCCAGCAGCTTTGAGGGAGAGGGCAATCAGCCCCAGCATTTT. Protein: CASSFEGEGNQPQHF.